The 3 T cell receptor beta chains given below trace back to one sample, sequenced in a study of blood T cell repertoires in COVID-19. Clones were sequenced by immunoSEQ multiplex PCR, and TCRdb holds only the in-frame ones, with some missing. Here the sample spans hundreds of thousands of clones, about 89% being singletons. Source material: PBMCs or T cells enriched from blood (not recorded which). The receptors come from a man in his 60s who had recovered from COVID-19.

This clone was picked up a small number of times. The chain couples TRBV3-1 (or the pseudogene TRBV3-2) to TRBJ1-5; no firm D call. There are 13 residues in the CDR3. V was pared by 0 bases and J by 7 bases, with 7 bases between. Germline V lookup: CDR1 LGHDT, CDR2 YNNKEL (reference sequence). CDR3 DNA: TGTGCCAGCAGCCAAGATCTTAGCCAGCCCCAGCATTTT. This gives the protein CASSQDLSQPQHF.

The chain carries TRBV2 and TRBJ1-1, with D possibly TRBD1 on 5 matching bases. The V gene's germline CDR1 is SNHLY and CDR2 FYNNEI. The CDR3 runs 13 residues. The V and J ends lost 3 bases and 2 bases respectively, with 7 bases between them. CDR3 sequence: CASSETVNTEAFF. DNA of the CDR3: TGTGCCAGCAGTGAGACAGTTAACACTGAAGCTTTCTTT. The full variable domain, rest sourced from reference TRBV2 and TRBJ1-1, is EPEVTQTPSHQVTQMGQEVILRCVPISNHLYFYWYRQILGQKVEFLVSFYNNEISEKSEIFDDQFSVERPDGSNFTLKIRSTKLEDSAMYFCASSETVNTEAFFGQGTRLTVV.

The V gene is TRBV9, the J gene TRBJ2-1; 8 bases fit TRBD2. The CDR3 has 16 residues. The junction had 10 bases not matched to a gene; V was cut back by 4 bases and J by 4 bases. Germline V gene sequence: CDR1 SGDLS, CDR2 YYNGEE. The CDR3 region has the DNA TGTGCCAGCAGCTCACCCGGGCTAGCGGGTTACAATGAGCAGTTCTTC. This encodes CASSSPGLAGYNEQFF.